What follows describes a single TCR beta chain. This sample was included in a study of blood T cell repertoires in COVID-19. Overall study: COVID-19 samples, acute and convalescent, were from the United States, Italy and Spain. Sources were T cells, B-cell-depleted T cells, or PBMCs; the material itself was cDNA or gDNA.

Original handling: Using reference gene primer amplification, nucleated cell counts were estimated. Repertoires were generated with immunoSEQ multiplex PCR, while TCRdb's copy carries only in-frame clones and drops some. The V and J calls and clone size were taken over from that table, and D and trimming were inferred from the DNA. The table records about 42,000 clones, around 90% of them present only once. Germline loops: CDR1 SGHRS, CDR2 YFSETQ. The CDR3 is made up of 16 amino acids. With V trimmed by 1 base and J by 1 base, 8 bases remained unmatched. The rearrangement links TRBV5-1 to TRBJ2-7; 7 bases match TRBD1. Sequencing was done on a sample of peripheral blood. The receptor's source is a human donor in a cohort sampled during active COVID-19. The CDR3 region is CASSLFSDRASYEQYF. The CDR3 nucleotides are TGCGCCAGCAGCTTGTTCTCCGACAGGGCATCCTACGAGCAGTACTTC.